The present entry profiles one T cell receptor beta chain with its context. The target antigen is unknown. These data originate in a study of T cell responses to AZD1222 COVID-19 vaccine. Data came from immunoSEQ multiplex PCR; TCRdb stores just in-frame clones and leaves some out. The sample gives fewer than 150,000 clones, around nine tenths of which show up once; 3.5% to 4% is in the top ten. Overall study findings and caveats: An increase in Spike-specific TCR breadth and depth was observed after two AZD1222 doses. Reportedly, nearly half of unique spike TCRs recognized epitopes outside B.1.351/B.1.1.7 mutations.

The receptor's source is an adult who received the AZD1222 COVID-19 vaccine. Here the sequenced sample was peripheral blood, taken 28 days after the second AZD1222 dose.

The DNA of the CDR3 is TGTGCCAGCAGCTTATTATGGGGGATGGAGCAGTTCTTC. It encodes CASSLLWGMEQFF. The chain joins TRBV7-3 to TRBJ2-1; D is tentatively TRBD1 or TRBD2 (5 bases each). CDR1 is SGHTA, CDR2 FQGTGA, per germline. The V end lost 2 bases, the J end lost 10 bases, and 12 bases lay between the germline ends. The CDR3 loop spans 13 amino acids.